The sample holds a few counts of the clone carrying this T cell receptor beta chain. Its specificity is unknown. V gave up 3 bases and J gave up 5 bases, with 13 bases separating them. CDR1 is MNHEY, CDR2 SVGEGT, per germline. This CDR3 is 14 amino acids long. This specimen comes from a study of vaccination and CD4 T cells after COVID-19. Study at large: Subjects got two shots of BNT162b2 or mRNA-1273 vaccine. Overlapping SARS-CoV-2, HCoV-NL63, HCoV-OC43 and HCoV-229E spike peptides stimulated the cells. No peptide, an HIV-1 Nef pool, or a CEFX pool was what each control culture received.

Sequencing of cultured CD4+ T cell DNA used the Oncomine TCR Beta short-read assay. A single record per CDR3 protein comes from TCRdb applying MiXCR to the PCR reads. The top ten clones hold roughly a fifth of a sample with 2,500 to 4,000 distinct CDR3 sequences, roughly 24% of them seen once. As for treatment: roughly 10-day PBMC culture with coronavirus spike peptide pools or control peptides (ViraFEST assay). Dates of PCR positivity, March to December 2020, preceded the US Alpha, Beta and Delta variants. This TCR was recovered from a human donor who had recovered from COVID-19. The chain couples TRBV6-2 or TRBV6-3 to TRBJ2-5; a weak D match, TRBD2 (7 bases). The sample consisted of CD4+ T cells from blood, cultured in vitro, taken after SARS-CoV-2 vaccination. The CDR3 DNA is TGTGCCAGCAGTTATTGGGGGGGGCCGGAGACCCAGTACTTC. Translated, it gives CASSYWGGPETQYF.